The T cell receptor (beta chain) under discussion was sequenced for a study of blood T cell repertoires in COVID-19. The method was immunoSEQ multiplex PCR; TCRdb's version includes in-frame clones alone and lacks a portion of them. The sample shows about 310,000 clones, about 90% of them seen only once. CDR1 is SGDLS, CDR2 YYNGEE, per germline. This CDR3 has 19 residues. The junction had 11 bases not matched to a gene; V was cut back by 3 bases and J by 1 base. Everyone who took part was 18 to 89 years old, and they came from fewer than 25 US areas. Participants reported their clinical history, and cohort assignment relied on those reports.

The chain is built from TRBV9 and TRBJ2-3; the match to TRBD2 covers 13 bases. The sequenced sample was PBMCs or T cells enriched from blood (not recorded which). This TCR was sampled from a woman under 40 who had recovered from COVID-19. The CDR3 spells CASSDGTSGIPFGTDTQYF. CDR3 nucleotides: TGTGCCAGCAGCGATGGGACTAGCGGGATACCCTTCGGCACAGATACGCAGTATTTT.